This T cell receptor (beta chain) comes out of a study of blood T cell repertoires in COVID-19. Study context: Whether acute or convalescent, the COVID-19 samples came from the United States, Italy and Spain. From T cells, B-cell-depleted T cells, or PBMCs came the material, which was cDNA or gDNA.

One Seattle source followed patients from active infection through their disease course. Germline V gene data show CDR1 as SGHNT and CDR2 as YYREEE (reference sequence). The CDR3 is 16 residues long. V shed 1 base, J shed 4 bases, and the junction held 8 bases outside the gene matches. In the source study's methods: Reference gene primer amplification gave nucleated cell count estimates. Generated by immunoSEQ multiplex PCR, the TCRdb table keeps only in-frame clones and is missing some. The V and J calls and the clone size are those of that table, but D and trimming were determined from the DNA. The sample gives about 130,000 clones, roughly nine tenths of which show up once; 3.5% to 5.5% is in the top ten.

This chain connects TRBV5-4 to TRBJ2-3; 8 nucleotides agree with TRBD2. Sequenced sample: peripheral blood. This clonotype was obtained from a man aged 60 to 75 with COVID-19, enrolled during active disease. CDR3: CASSLKSSGKADTQYF. The CDR3 coding sequence is TGTGCCAGCAGCTTGAAGAGTAGCGGGAAAGCAGATACGCAGTATTTT. The full variable domain, in which reference TRBV5-4 and TRBJ2-3 provide the parts outside the CDR3, is ETGVTQSPTHLIKTRGQQVTLRCSSQSGHNTVSWYQQALGQGPQFIFQYYREEENGRGNFPPRFSGLQFPNYSSELNVNALELDDSALYLCASSLKSSGKADTQYFGPGTRLTVL.